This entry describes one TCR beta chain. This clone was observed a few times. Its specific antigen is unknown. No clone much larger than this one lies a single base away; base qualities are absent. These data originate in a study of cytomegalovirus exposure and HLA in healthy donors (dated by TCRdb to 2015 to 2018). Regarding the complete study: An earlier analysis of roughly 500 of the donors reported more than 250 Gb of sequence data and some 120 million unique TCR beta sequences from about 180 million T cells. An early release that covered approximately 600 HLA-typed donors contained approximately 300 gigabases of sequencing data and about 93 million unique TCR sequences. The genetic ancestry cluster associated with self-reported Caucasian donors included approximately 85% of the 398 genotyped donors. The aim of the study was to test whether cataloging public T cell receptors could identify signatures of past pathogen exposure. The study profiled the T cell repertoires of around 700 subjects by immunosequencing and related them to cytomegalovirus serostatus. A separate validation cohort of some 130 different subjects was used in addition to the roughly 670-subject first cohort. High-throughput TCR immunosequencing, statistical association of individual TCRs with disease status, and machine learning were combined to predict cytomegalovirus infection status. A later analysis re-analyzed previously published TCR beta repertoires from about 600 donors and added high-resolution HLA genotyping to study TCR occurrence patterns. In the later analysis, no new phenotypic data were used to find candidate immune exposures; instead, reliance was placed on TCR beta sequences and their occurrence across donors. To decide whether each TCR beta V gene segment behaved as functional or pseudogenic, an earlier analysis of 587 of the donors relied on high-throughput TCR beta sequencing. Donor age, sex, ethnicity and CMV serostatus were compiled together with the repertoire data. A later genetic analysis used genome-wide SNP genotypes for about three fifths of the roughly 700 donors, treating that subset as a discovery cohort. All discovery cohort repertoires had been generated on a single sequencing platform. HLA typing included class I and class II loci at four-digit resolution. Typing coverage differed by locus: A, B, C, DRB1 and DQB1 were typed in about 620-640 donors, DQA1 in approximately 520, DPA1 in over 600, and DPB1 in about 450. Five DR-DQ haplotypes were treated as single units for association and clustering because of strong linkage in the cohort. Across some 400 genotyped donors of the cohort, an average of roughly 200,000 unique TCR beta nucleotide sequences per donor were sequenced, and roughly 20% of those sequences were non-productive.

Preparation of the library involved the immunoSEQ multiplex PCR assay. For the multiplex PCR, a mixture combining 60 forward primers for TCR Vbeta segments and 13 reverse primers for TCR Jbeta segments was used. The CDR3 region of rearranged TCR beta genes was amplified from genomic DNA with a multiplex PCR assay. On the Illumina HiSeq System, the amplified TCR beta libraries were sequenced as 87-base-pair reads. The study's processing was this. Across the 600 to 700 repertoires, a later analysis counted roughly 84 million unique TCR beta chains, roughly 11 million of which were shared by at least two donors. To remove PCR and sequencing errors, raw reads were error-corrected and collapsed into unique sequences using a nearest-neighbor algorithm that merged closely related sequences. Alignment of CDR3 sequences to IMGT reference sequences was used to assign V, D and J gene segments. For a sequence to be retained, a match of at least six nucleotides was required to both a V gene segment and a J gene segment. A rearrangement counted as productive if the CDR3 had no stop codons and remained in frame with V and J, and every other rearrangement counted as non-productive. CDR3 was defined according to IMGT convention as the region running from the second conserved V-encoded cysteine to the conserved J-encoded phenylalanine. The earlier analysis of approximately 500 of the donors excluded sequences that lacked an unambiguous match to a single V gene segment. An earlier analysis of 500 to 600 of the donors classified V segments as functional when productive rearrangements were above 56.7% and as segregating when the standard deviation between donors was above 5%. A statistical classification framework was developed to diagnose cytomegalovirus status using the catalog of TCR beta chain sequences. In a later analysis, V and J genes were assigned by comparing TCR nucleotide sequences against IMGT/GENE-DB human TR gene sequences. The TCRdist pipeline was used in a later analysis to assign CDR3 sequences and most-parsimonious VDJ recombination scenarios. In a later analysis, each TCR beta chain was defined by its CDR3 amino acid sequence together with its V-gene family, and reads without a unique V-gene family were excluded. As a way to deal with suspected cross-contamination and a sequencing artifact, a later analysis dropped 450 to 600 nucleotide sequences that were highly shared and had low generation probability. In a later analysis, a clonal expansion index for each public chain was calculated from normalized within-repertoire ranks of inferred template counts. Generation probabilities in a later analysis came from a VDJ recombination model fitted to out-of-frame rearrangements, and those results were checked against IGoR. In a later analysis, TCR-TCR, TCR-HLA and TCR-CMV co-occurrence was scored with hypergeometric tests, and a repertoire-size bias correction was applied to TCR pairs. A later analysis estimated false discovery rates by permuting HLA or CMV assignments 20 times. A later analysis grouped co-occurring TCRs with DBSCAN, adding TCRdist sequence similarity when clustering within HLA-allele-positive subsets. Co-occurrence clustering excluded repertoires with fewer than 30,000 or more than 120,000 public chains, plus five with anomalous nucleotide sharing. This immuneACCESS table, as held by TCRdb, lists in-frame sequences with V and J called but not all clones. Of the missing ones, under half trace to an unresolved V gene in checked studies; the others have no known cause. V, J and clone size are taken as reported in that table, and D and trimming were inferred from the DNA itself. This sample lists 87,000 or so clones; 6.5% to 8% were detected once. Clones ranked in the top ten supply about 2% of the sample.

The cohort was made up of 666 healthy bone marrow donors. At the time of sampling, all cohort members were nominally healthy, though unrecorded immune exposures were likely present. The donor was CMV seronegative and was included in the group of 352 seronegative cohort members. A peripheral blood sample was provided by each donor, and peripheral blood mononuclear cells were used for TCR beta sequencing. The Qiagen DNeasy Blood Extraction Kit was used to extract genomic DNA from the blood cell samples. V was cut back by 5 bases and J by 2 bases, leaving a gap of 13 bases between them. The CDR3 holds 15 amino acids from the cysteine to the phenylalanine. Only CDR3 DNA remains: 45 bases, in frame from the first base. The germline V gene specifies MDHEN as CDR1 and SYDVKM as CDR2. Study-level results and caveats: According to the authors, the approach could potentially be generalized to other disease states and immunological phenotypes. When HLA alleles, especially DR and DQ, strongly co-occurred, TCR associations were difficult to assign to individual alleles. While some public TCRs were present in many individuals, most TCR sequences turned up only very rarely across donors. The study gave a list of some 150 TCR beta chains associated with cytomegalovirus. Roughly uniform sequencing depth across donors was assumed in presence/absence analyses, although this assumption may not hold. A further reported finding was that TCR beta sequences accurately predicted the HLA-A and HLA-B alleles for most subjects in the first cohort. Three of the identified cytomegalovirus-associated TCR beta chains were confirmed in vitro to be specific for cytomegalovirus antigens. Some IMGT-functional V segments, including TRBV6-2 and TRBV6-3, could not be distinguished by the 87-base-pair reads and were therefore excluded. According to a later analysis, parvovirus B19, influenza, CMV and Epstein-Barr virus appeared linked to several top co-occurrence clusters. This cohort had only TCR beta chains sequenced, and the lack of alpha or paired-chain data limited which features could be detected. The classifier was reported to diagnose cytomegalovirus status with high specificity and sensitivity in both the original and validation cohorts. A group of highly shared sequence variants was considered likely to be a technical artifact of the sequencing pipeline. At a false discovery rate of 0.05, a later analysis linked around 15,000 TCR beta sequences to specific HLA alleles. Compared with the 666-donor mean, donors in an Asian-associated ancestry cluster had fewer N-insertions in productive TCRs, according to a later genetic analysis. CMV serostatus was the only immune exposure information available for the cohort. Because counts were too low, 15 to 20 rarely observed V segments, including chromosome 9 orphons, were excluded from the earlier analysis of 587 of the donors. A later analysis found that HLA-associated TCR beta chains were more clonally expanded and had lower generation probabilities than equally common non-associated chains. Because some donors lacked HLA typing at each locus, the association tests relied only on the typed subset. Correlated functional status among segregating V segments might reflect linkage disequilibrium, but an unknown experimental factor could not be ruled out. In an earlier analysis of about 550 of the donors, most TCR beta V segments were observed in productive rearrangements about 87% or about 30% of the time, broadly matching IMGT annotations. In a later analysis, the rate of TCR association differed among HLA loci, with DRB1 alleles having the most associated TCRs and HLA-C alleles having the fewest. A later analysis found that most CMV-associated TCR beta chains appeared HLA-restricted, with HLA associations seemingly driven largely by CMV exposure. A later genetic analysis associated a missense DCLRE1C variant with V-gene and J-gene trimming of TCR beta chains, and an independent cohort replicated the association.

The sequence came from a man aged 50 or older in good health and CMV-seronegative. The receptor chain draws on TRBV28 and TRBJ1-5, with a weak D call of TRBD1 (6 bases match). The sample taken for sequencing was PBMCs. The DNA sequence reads TGTGCCAGCAGTATCCGGCGACAGGGCAATCAGCCCCAGCATTTT. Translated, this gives CASSIRRQGNQPQHF.